These T cell receptor beta chains were read from a single sample in a study of blood T cells in healthy people across ages. MiXCR was run by TCRdb on the 5' RACE reads, yielding one entry per CDR3 protein. The top ten hold approximately 24% of the sample, which has hundreds of thousands of distinct CDR3 sequences, roughly 56% seen once. Input material: blood. The receptors derive from a man between 35 and 55 years old in good health. The CDR3 runs from the conserved cysteine through the conserved F or W. The D gene is left open where the match is weak. Clone size is given for some rows only: seen once, a few or many times, or a class if the clone is expanded.

CDR3aa,v_gene,abundance,d_gene,j_gene
CASSERGKLFF,TRBV2,NA,NA,TRBJ1-4
CASRAHSGRDTQYF,TRBV27,NA,TRBD2,TRBJ2-3
CASSDERTYGYTF,TRBV9,few,NA,TRBJ1-2
CASSLVSEPPSYEQYF,TRBV7-2,few,NA,TRBJ2-7
CASSQHQTGGLVNYGYTF,TRBV4-2,NA,TRBD1,TRBJ1-2
CASSAELPGFREKLFF,TRBV9,NA,NA,TRBJ1-4
CASSIDRGVYNEQFF,TRBV7-2,NA,TRBD1,TRBJ2-1
CAIRTGAVQPQHF,TRBV10-3,NA,TRBD1,TRBJ1-5
CASTIYKGAEAFF,TRBV12-3/TRBV12-4,NA,NA,TRBJ1-1
CASSLDSGTSGRAREQFF,TRBV11-3,few,TRBD2,TRBJ2-1
CASSLAQGFYEQYF,TRBV7-2,few,NA,TRBJ2-7
CASSPYWSGNPYEQYF,TRBV12-3/TRBV12-4,NA,NA,TRBJ2-7
CASSPPGLAIPPPEQYF,TRBV13,NA,TRBD2,TRBJ2-7
CSARQESSYEQYF,TRBV20-1,NA,NA,TRBJ2-7
CAVEIGDRRGDEQFF,TRBV10-3,NA,NA,TRBJ2-1
CSVGWMGTEAFF,TRBV29-1,NA,NA,TRBJ1-1
CASRDSSYNEQFF,TRBV5-1,NA,NA,TRBJ2-1
CATSDLTSGTSDTQYF,TRBV24-1,NA,TRBD2,TRBJ2-3
CASSLGATTGNTEAFF,TRBV5-6,NA,NA,TRBJ1-1
CASSYSTLLDTQYF,TRBV6-2/TRBV6-3,NA,NA,TRBJ2-3
CASSYKTGEVVETQYF,TRBV7-3,NA,TRBD1,TRBJ2-5
CASSRPGETGSYGYTF,TRBV14,NA,TRBD1,TRBJ1-2
CSARRQLQLNTEAFF,TRBV20-1,NA,NA,TRBJ1-1
CSAVGDNSPLHF,TRBV20-1,NA,NA,TRBJ1-6
CSALEGHSTDTQYF,TRBV20-1,NA,NA,TRBJ2-3
CASSWDYEQYF,TRBV13,NA,NA,TRBJ2-7
CASSLVQRGGETQYF,TRBV7-2,few,TRBD2,TRBJ2-5
CASSLGSTSPYTEQYF,TRBV7-2,NA,NA,TRBJ2-7
CASTPGRDGLYGYTF,TRBV11-2,few,NA,TRBJ1-2
CASSRQTPGQGRHSPLHF,TRBV4-3,NA,NA,TRBJ1-6
CATSDFIGPRGTQYF,TRBV24-1,few,NA,TRBJ2-5
CASSTGDQPQHF,TRBV27,few,NA,TRBJ1-5
CAISDLIAGAQETQYF,TRBV10-3,NA,TRBD2,NA
CASSPDPGTASYEQYF,TRBV5-1,few,TRBD1,TRBJ2-7
CASRSDRGEQFF,TRBV12-3/TRBV12-4,NA,TRBD1,TRBJ2-1
CASSPKLALDEKLFF,TRBV5-6,NA,NA,TRBJ1-4
CASSVTAGGSTDTQYF,TRBV9,NA,TRBD2,TRBJ2-3
CASRRTGGQNNEQFF,TRBV25-1,few,TRBD1,TRBJ2-1
CASSQDLRGNQEAQYF,TRBV3-1,NA,TRBD2,TRBJ2-5
CASSHGADIQYF,TRBV6-6,NA,NA,TRBJ2-4
CATSRDFRESTDTQYF,TRBV15,NA,NA,TRBJ2-3
CASYMTAASTDTQYF,TRBV27,NA,NA,TRBJ2-3
CSVVLAGVGGTQYF,TRBV29-1,few,TRBD2,TRBJ2-3
CSARDGTSGAYEQYF,TRBV20-1,NA,TRBD2,TRBJ2-7
CASSLGVEGVRGEQYF,TRBV12-3/TRBV12-4,few,NA,TRBJ2-7
CASSLGGLASNEQYF,TRBV7-2,NA,NA,NA
CASSKAPGQLYGYTF,TRBV21-1,NA,NA,TRBJ1-2
CASSRAGRGETQYF,TRBV6-5,few,TRBD2,TRBJ2-5
CSARDGLVRETQYF,TRBV20-1,NA,NA,TRBJ2-5
CASSDVRGETQYF,TRBV6-1,few,NA,TRBJ2-5
CASTFGRIQAYNEQFF,TRBV12-3/TRBV12-4,NA,NA,TRBJ2-1
CSAREGEKLFF,TRBV20-1,NA,NA,TRBJ1-4
CATSPSPGQGKGYEQYF,TRBV15,few,TRBD1,TRBJ2-7
CSVRALAGPKSSYNEQFF,TRBV29-1,NA,TRBD2,TRBJ2-1
CASSYRGGGEQFF,TRBV12-3/TRBV12-4,few,TRBD2,TRBJ2-1
CASSSQNTIYF,TRBV7-2,NA,NA,TRBJ1-3
CATSRAGTIEEWYF,TRBV15,NA,NA,TRBJ2-7
CASSLNVGYPPYEQYF,TRBV7-2,NA,NA,TRBJ2-7
CASSPPGGNVINEQFF,TRBV12-3/TRBV12-4,NA,TRBD2,TRBJ2-1
CASSSAHRVNNEQYF,TRBV7-2,NA,NA,TRBJ2-7